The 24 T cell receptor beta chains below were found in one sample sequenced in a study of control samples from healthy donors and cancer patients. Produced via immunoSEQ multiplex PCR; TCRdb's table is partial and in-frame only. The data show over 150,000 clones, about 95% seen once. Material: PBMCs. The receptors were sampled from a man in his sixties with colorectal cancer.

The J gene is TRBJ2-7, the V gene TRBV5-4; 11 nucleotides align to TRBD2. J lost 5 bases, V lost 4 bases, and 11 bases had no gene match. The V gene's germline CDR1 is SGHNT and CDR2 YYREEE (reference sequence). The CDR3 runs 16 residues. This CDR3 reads CASSRYTSGGFDEQYF. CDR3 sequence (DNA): TGTGCCAGCAGCCGATACACTAGCGGGGGATTTGACGAGCAGTACTTC. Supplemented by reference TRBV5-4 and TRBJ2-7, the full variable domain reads ETGVTQSPTHLIKTRGQQVTLRCSSQSGHNTVSWYQQALGQGPQFIFQYYREEENGRGNFPPRFSGLQFPNYSSELNVNALELDDSALYLCASSRYTSGGFDEQYFGPGTRLTVT.

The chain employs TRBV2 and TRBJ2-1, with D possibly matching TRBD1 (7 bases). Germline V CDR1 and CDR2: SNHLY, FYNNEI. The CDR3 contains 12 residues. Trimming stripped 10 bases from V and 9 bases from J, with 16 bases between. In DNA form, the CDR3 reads TGTGCCACCGGGAGAGGGGGCGGTGAGCAGTTCTTC. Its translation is CATGRGGGEQFF.

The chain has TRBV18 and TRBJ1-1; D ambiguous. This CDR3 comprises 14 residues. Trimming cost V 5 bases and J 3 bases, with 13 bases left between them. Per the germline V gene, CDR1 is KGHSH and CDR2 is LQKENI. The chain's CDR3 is CASSSLTGYTEAFF. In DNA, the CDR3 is TGTGCCAGCTCATCTTTAACCGGGTACACTGAAGCTTTCTTT.

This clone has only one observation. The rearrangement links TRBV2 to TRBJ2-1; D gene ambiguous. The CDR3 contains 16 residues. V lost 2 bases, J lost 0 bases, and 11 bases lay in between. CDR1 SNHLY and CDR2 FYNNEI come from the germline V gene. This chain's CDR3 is CASSEKTQTSYNEQFF. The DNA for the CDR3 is TGTGCCAGCAGTGAAAAAACGCAGACCTCCTACAATGAGCAGTTCTTC.

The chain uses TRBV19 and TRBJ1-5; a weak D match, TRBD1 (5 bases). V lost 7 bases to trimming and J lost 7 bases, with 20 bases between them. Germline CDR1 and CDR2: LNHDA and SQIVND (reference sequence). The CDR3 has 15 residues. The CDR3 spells CASMRGGATRQPQHF. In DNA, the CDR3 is TGTGCCAGTATGCGGGGAGGGGCGACAAGGCAGCCCCAGCATTTT.

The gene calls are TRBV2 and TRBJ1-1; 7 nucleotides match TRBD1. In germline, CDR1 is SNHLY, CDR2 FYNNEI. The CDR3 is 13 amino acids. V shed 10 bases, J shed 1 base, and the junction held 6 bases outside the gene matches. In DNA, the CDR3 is TGTGCCATTAAGGACAGGTGGAACACTGAAGCTTTCTTT. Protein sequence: CAIKDRWNTEAFF.

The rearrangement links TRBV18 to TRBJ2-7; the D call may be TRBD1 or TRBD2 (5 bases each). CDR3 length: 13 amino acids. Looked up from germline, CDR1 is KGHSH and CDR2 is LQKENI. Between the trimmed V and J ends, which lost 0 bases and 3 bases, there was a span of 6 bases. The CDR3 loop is CASSPPGDYEQYF. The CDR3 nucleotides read TGTGCCAGCTCACCACCGGGGGACTACGAGCAGTACTTC. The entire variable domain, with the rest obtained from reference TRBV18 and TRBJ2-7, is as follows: NAGVMQNPRHLVRRRGQEARLRCSPMKGHSHVYWYRQLPEEGLKFMVYLQKENIIDESGMPKERFSAEFPKEGPSILRIQQVVRGDSAAYFCASSPPGDYEQYFGPGTRLTVT.

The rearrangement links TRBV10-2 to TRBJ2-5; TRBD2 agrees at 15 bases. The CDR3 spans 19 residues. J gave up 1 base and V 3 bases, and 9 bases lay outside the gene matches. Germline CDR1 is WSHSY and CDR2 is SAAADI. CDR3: CASSDVPGLAGGLQETQYF. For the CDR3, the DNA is TGCGCCAGCAGTGACGTCCCGGGACTAGCGGGGGGCCTCCAAGAGACCCAGTACTTC.

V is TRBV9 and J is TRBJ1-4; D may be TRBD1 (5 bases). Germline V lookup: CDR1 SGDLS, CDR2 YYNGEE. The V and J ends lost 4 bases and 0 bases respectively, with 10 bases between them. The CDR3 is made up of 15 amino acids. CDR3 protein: CASSRTPTTNEKLFF. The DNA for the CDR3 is TGTGCCAGCAGCCGGACACCCACAACTAATGAAAAACTGTTTTTT.

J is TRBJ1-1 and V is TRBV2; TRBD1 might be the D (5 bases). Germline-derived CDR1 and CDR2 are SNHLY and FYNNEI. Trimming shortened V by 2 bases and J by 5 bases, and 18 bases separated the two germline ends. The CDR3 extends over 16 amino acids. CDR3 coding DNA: TGTGCCAGCAGTGAACAAGGGCCCATTGGGGGGACTGAAGCTTTCTTT. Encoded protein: CASSEQGPIGGTEAFF.

This chain's CDR3 is CASSQLDRANTEAFF. The DNA of the CDR3 is TGTGCCAGCAGCCAACTCGACAGGGCGAACACTGAAGCTTTCTTT. The chain carries TRBV4-2 and TRBJ1-1; TRBD1 agrees at 7 bases. The CDR3 consists of 15 residues. Germline-derived CDR1 and CDR2 are LGHNA and YNFKEQ. Trimming took 2 bases from V and 1 from J; bases not matched to a gene: 4.

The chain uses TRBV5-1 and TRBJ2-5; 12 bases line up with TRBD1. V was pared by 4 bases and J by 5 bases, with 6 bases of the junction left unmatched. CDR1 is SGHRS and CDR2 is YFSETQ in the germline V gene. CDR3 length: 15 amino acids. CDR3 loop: CASSPGQGAMETQYF. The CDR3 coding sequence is TGCGCCAGCAGCCCGGGACAGGGGGCTATGGAGACCCAGTACTTC.

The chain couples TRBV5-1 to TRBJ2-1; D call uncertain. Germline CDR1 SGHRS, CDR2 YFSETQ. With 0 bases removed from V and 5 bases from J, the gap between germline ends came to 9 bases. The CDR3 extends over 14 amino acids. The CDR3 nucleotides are TGCGCCAGCAGCTTGGCCGAGCCAGACAATGAGCAGTTCTTC. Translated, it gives CASSLAEPDNEQFF.

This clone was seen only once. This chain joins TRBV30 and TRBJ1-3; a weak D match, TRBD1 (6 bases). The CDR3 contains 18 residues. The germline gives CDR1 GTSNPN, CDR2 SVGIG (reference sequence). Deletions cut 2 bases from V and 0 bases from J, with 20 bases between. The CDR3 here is CAWSRITGTISSGNTIYF. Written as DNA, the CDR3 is TGTGCCTGGAGTCGCATTACAGGGACTATAAGCTCTGGAAACACCATATATTTT.

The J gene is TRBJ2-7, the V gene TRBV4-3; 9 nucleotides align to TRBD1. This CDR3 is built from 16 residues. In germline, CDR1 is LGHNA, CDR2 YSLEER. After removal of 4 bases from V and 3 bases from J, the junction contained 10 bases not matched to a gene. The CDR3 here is CASSRAAGTGFYEQYF. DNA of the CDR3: TGCGCCAGCAGCCGAGCGGCTGGGACAGGGTTCTACGAGCAGTACTTC.

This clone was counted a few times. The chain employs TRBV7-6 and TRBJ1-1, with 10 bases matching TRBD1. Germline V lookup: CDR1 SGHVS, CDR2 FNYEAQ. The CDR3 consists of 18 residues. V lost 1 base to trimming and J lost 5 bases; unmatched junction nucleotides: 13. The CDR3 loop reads CASSLVPGDRGKETEAFF. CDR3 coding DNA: TGTGCCAGCAGCTTAGTTCCAGGGGACAGGGGTAAAGAGACTGAAGCTTTCTTT. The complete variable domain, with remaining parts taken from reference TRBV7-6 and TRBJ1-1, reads GAGVSQSPRYKVTKRGQDVALRCDPISGHVSLYWYRQALGQGPEFLTYFNYEAQQDKSGLPNDRFSAERPEGSISTLTIQRTEQRDSAMYRCASSLVPGDRGKETEAFFGQGTRLTVV.

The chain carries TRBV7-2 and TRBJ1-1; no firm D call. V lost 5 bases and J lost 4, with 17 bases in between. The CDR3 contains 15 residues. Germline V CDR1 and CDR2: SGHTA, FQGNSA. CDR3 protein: CASSLETVRITEAFF. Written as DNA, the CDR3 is TGTGCCAGCAGCCTAGAGACGGTTCGGATCACTGAAGCTTTCTTT. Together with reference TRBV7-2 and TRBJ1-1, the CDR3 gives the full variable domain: GAGVSQSPSNKVTEKGKDVELRCDPISGHTALYWYRQSLGQGLEFLIYFQGNSAPDKSGLPSDRFSAERTGGSVSTLTIQRTQQEDSAVYLCASSLETVRITEAFFGQGTRLTVV.

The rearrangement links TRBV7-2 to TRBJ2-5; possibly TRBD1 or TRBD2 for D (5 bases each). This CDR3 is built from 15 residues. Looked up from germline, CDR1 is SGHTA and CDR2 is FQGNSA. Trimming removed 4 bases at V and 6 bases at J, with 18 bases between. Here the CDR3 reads CASSSTSSGTKTQYF. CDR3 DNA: TGTGCCAGCAGCTCCACATCCTCAGGGACGAAGACCCAGTACTTC. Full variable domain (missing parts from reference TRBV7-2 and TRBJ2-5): GAGVSQSPSNKVTEKGKDVELRCDPISGHTALYWYRQSLGQGLEFLIYFQGNSAPDKSGLPSDRFSAERTGGSVSTLTIQRTQQEDSAVYLCASSSTSSGTKTQYFGPGTRLLVL.

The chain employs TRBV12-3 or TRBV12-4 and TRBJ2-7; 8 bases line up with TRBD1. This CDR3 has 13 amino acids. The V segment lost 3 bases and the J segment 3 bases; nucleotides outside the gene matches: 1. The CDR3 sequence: CASSFGTGYEQYF. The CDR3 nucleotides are TGTGCCAGCAGTTTCGGGACAGGCTACGAGCAGTACTTC.

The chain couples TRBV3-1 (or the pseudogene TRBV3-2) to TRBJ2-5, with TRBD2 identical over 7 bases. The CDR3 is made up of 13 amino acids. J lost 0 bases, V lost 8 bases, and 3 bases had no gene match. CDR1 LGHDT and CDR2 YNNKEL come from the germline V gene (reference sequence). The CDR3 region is CASGRGYQETQYF. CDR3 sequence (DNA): TGTGCCAGCGGGCGGGGGTACCAAGAGACCCAGTACTTC.

The CDR3 sequence: CASSPGSYNEQFF. The DNA of the CDR3 is TGTGCCAGCAGCCCAGGTTCCTACAATGAGCAGTTCTTC. The chain recombines TRBV2 with TRBJ2-1, with unresolved D. Germline CDR1 SNHLY, CDR2 FYNNEI. The ends were cut back, 6 bases at V and 1 base at J, with 7 bases in the middle. The CDR3 loop spans 13 amino acids.

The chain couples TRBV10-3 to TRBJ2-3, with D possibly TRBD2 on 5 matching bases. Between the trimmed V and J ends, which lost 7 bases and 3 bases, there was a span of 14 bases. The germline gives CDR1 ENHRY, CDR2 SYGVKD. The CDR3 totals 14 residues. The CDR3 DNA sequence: TGTGCCATCAAGAGGTCACTAGTGACAGATACGCAGTATTTT. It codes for CAIKRSLVTDTQYF.

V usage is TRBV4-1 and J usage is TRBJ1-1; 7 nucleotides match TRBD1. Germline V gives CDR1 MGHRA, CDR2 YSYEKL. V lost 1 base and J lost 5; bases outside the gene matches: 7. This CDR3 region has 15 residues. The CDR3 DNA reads TGCGCCAGCAGCCAAGCCTGGGGGACAGTAACTGAAGCTTTCTTT. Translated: CASSQAWGTVTEAFF.

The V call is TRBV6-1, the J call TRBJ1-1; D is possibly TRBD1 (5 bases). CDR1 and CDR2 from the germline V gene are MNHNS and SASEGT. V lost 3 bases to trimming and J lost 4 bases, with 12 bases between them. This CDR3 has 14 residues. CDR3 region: CASSDGREGTEAFF. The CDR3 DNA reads TGTGCCAGCAGTGACGGCAGGGAAGGCACTGAAGCTTTCTTT.